A single sample is the source of the 16 T cell receptor beta chains below, sequenced in a study of Ad26.COV2.S vaccination and SARS-CoV-2 variants (dated by TCRdb to the early 2020s). In light of the paper, this sample's treatment or condition label describes: some 20 received Ad26.COV2.S at low or high dose, single or two shots; 5 received placebo; per-sample allocation not given. Repertoires of vaccine and placebo recipients were sequenced from samples taken on day 63 after the first injection. The library came from the immunoSEQ multiplex PCR assay. TCRdb obtained this table from immuneACCESS and retained in-frame rearrangements with V and J assigned. These tables miss some clones; where compared with another copy, unresolved V genes account for less than half of the shortfall, and the remainder is unexplained. The sample includes some 640,000 clones, with roughly nine tenths observed a single time. Roughly 1.5% of the sample goes to the ten largest clones.

Sequenced material: peripheral blood, taken in a trial of Ad26.COV2.S vaccine versus placebo. The receptor set was obtained from a person between 18 and 65 years old who received the Ad26.COV2.S COVID-19 vaccine or a placebo.

This chain connects TRBV7-8 to TRBJ2-6; D is unclear. This CDR3 has 15 amino acids. CDR1 and CDR2 (germline): SGHVS, FQNEAQ. The ends were cut back, 2 bases at V and 1 base at J, with 6 bases in the middle. DNA of the CDR3: TGTGCCAGCAGCTTAAGGACGTCTGGGGCCAACGTCCTGACTTTC. Translation gives CASSLRTSGANVLTF.

The rearrangement links TRBV3-1 (or the pseudogene TRBV3-2) to TRBJ2-4; 10 positions agree with TRBD1. The junction had 7 bases not matched to a gene; V was cut back by 0 bases and J by 8 bases. The CDR3 totals 16 residues. Germline V CDR1 and CDR2: LGHDT, YNNKEL (reference sequence). DNA of the CDR3: TGTGCCAGCAGCCAAGATCACTGGGACAGGGGCGACATTCAGTACTTC. This codes for CASSQDHWDRGDIQYF.

The J gene is TRBJ2-7, the V gene TRBV20-1; 7 bases align to TRBD2. The V gene end was trimmed by 3 bases and the J gene end by 3 bases; junction bases not matched to a gene: 5. Germline CDR1 is DFQATT and CDR2 is SNEGSKA (reference sequence). The CDR3 extends over 13 amino acids. CDR3 DNA sequence: TGCAGTGCTAGTAGGACTAGAAGCTACGAGCAGTACTTC. Translation gives CSASRTRSYEQYF.

The V and J genes are TRBV2 and TRBJ2-7, with a weak D call TRBD1 (5 bases). The CDR3 covers 12 residues. Germline CDR1 is SNHLY and CDR2 is FYNNEI. V gave up 7 bases and J gave up 2 bases, with 9 bases separating them. In nucleotides, the CDR3 is TGTGCCAGCACTCAGGGTGCCTACGAGCAGTACTTC. Its translation is CASTQGAYEQYF.

This chain links TRBV6-6 with TRBJ2-4; a possible D gene is TRBD1 (6 bases). This CDR3 has 15 amino acids. The V and J ends lost 0 bases and 4 bases respectively, with 10 bases between them. Per germline, CDR1 MNHNY and CDR2 SVGAGI (reference sequence). The CDR3 coding sequence is TGTGCCAGCAGTTACTCCCCGGGACAAAAAAACATTCAGTACTTC. Its protein is CASSYSPGQKNIQYF.

The gene calls are TRBV6-5 and TRBJ2-7; D unclear. This CDR3 is built from 12 residues. The V and J ends lost 8 bases and 2 bases respectively, with 10 bases between them. Germline values: CDR1 MNHEY, CDR2 SVGAGI. The CDR3 reads CASSSQTYEQYF. CDR3 nucleotides: TGTGCCAGCTCGAGCCAGACCTACGAGCAGTACTTC.

This clone was observed once. The chain carries TRBV7-9 and TRBJ2-1; 7 bases match TRBD1. V was pared by 5 bases and J by 4 bases, with 14 bases of the junction left unmatched. This CDR3 is built from 17 residues. The germline gives CDR1 SEHNR, CDR2 FQNEAQ (reference sequence). CDR3 DNA sequence: TGTGCCAGCAGCCCCCCCGGGACAGCCAGTGGGTACAATGAGCAGTTCTTC. Protein sequence: CASSPPGTASGYNEQFF.

A remark on this clone: This CDR3 is also generated by other DNA sequences in the sample. The chain employs TRBV19 and TRBJ1-5, with 8 bases identical to TRBD1. This CDR3 comprises 14 residues. The V segment lost 1 base and the J segment 5 bases; nucleotides outside the gene matches: 1. CDR1 is LNHDA and CDR2 is SQIVND in the germline V gene (reference sequence). Here the CDR3 reads CASSIGTGYQPQHF. In DNA form, the CDR3 reads TGTGCCAGTAGTATAGGGACAGGGTATCAGCCCCAGCATTTT.

V is TRBV7-6 and J is TRBJ1-1; 12 nucleotides align to TRBD1. The V segment lost 5 bases and the J segment 5 bases; nucleotides outside the gene matches: 6. CDR3 length: 15 amino acids. CDR1 SGHVS and CDR2 FNYEAQ come from the germline V gene. CDR3 in DNA: TGTGCCAGCAGCGGTATGGGACAGGGGGCAACTGAAGCTTTCTTT. This encodes CASSGMGQGATEAFF.

The chain uses TRBV29-1 and TRBJ2-1; unclear D gene. Germline CDR1 SQVTM, CDR2 ANQGSEA. Trimming removed 8 bases from V and 4 bases from J, with 12 bases in between. The CDR3 length is 12 residues. The CDR3: CSTRTHYNEQFF. CDR3 bases: TGCAGCACCCGGACCCATTACAATGAGCAGTTCTTC.

This sequence joins TRBV6-5 and TRBJ1-3, with D unclear. The CDR3 totals 14 residues. With 6 bases removed from V and 0 bases from J, the gap between germline ends came to 9 bases. CDR1 and CDR2 (germline): MNHEY, SVGAGI. CDR3 amino acids: CASRRTSSGNTIYF. The CDR3 coding sequence is TGTGCCAGCAGGCGGACCTCCTCTGGAAACACCATATATTTT.

CDR3 bases: TGTGCCAGCAGCCAAGGGGACGGGGGCTACACCTTC. Translated, it gives CASSQGDGGYTF. The chain joins TRBV3-1 (or the pseudogene TRBV3-2) to TRBJ1-2; possible D gene TRBD1, 5 bases. Germline CDR1 LGHDT, CDR2 YNNKEL (reference sequence). Deletions cut 1 base from V and 8 bases from J, with 8 bases between. CDR3 length: 12 residues.

The chain links TRBV3-1 (or the pseudogene TRBV3-2) to TRBJ2-7, with D possibly being TRBD2 (5 bases). The CDR3 totals 11 residues. CDR1 and CDR2 (germline): LGHDT, YNNKEL (reference sequence). Trimming removed 7 bases at V and 4 bases at J, with 8 bases between. CDR3 DNA sequence: TGTGCCAGCACCTCGGGATACGAGCAGTACTTC. Encoded protein: CASTSGYEQYF.

V and J are TRBV6-5 and TRBJ2-1, with D unresolved. The CDR3 has 14 amino acids. V was clipped by 4 bases and J by 7 bases, with 14 bases between them. CDR1 and CDR2 (germline): MNHEY, SVGAGI. CDR3 nucleotide sequence: TGTGCCAGCAGTTCCCACCCCGCCGGGAATGAGCAGTTCTTC. Its translation is CASSSHPAGNEQFF.

The chain carries TRBV15 and TRBJ2-5, with TRBD2 matching over 7 bases. CDR1 and CDR2 (germline): LNHNV, YYDKDF (reference sequence). The CDR3 length is 13 residues. V was pared by 5 bases and J by 2 bases, with 2 bases of the junction left unmatched. CDR3 coding DNA: TGTGCCACCAGCGGGGGACTACAAGAGACCCAGTACTTC. Encoded protein: CATSGGLQETQYF.

The J gene is TRBJ2-5, the V gene TRBV7-2; no reliable D call. The CDR3 covers 13 residues. Trimming removed 1 base from V and 4 bases from J, with 7 bases in between. Germline CDR1 and CDR2: SGHTA and FQGNSA. The CDR3 is CASSLGIVETQYF. The CDR3 DNA reads as TGTGCCAGCAGCTTAGGAATCGTAGAGACCCAGTACTTC.